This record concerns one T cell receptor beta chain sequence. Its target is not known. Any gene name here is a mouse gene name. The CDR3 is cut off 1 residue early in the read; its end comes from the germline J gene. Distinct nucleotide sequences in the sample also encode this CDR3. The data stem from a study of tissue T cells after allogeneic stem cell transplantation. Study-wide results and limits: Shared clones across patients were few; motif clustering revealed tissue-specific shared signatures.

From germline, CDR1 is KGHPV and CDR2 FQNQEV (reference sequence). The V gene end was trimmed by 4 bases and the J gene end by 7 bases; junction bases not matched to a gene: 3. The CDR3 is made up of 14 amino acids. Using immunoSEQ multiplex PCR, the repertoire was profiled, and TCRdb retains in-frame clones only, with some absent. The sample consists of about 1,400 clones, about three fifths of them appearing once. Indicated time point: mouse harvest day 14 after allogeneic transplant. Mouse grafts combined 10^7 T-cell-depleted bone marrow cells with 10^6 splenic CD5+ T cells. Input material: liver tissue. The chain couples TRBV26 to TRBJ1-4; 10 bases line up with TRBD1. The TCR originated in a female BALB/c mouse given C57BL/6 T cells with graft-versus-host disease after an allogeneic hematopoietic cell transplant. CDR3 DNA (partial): TGTGCCAGCAGTCCGGGACAGGGGTCCGAAAGATTATTT. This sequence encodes CASSPGQGSERLF. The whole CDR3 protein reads CASSPGQGSERLFF.